The rows below give T cell receptor beta chains drawn from one sample of a study of T cells in Graves' hyperthyroidism and ophthalmopathy. MiXCR, run by TCRdb on the multiplex PCR reads, gives a single entry per CDR3 protein. The sample lists about 420,000 distinct CDR3 sequences, around 15% seen once, with about 5% in the top ten. Sequencing was performed on blood. These receptors were taken from a woman aged 18-30 years with Graves' hyperthyroidism. Both conserved end residues are part of each CDR3. Fields, in order: D gene, J gene, clone size, V gene, CDR3 DNA, CDR3 protein. The D gene is left open where the match is weak. Size values are once, few and many counts, or a class for expanded clones, and some rows have none.

d_call: .; j_call: TRBJ1-5; clone_size: few; v_call: TRBV4-3; cdr3_nt: TGCGCCAGCAGCTATCGTTTAAGGGCTGGTCAGCCCCAGCATTTT; cdr3_aa: CASSYRLRAGQPQHF
d_call: TRBD2; j_call: TRBJ2-3; clone_size: many; v_call: TRBV5-8; cdr3_nt: TGTGCCAGCAGCTTGGAACTAGCGATCACAGATACGCAGTATTTT; cdr3_aa: CASSLELAITDTQYF
d_call: TRBD2; j_call: TRBJ2-1; clone_size: .; v_call: TRBV14; cdr3_nt: TGTGCCAGCAGCCAAAGCGGGAGGACCTCCTACAATGAGCAGTTCTTC; cdr3_aa: CASSQSGRTSYNEQFF
d_call: TRBD1; j_call: TRBJ1-1; clone_size: many; v_call: TRBV27; cdr3_nt: TGTGCCAGCAGTCGGACAGGCCACACTGAAGCTTTCTTT; cdr3_aa: CASSRTGHTEAFF
d_call: TRBD2; j_call: TRBJ2-7; clone_size: many; v_call: TRBV7-2; cdr3_nt: TGTGCCAGCAGCTTTCTAGGTAGCGGGAGCAACGAGCAGTACTTC; cdr3_aa: CASSFLGSGSNEQYF
d_call: .; j_call: TRBJ1-1; clone_size: .; v_call: TRBV24-1; cdr3_nt: TGTGCCACCAGTGATGCAAGGAACCCTGAAGCTTTCTTT; cdr3_aa: CATSDARNPEAFF
d_call: .; j_call: TRBJ1-2; clone_size: many; v_call: TRBV28; cdr3_nt: TGTGCCAGCAGTTTCAGGGACTATGGCTACACCTTC; cdr3_aa: CASSFRDYGYTF
d_call: .; j_call: TRBJ2-5; clone_size: .; v_call: TRBV12-3/TRBV12-4; cdr3_nt: TGTGCCAGCAGTTTATCAGGGGTGACCCAGTACTTC; cdr3_aa: CASSLSGVTQYF
d_call: .; j_call: TRBJ2-3; clone_size: many; v_call: TRBV28; cdr3_nt: TGTGCCAGCAGTGTTATGGGAAGCACAGATACGCAGTATTTT; cdr3_aa: CASSVMGSTDTQYF
d_call: .; j_call: TRBJ1-4; clone_size: few; v_call: TRBV30; cdr3_nt: TGTGCCTGGAGTAAACAGGCTGATGAAAAACTGTTTTTT; cdr3_aa: CAWSKQADEKLFF
d_call: .; j_call: TRBJ1-2; clone_size: .; v_call: TRBV20-1; cdr3_nt: TGCAGTGCTAGTGACAGGAGCGACCTCGGCTACACCTTC; cdr3_aa: CSASDRSDLGYTF
d_call: .; j_call: TRBJ1-3; clone_size: .; v_call: TRBV6-1; cdr3_nt: TGTGCCAGCAGGGACCACGAAGGGAACTCTGGAAACACCATATATTTT; cdr3_aa: CASRDHEGNSGNTIYF
d_call: TRBD1; j_call: TRBJ2-5; clone_size: many; v_call: TRBV20-1; cdr3_nt: TGCAGTGCTAGAGACCCTAGGGGGCTTTGGGAGACCCAGTACTTC; cdr3_aa: CSARDPRGLWETQYF
d_call: TRBD2; j_call: TRBJ2-3; clone_size: many; v_call: TRBV30; cdr3_nt: TGTGCCTGGACCCCCCTGACTAGCGCAAGAACAGATACGCAGTATTTT; cdr3_aa: CAWTPLTSARTDTQYF
d_call: TRBD1; j_call: TRBJ1-1; clone_size: many; v_call: TRBV2; cdr3_nt: TGTGCCACCAAACCCGGGACAGGGGGCACTGAAGCTTTCTTT; cdr3_aa: CATKPGTGGTEAFF
d_call: TRBD2; j_call: TRBJ2-3; clone_size: many; v_call: TRBV11-2; cdr3_nt: TGTGCCAGCAGCCTGAGCGGGACTAGCGGCACAGATACGCAGTATTTT; cdr3_aa: CASSLSGTSGTDTQYF
d_call: .; j_call: TRBJ1-3; clone_size: .; v_call: TRBV5-5; cdr3_nt: TGTGCCACCAGAAGCGAGACGGTGGGAAACACCATATATTTT; cdr3_aa: CATRSETVGNTIYF